A single sample gave rise to the 31 T cell receptor beta chains below, sequenced in a study of blood T cell repertoires in COVID-19. Profiled with immunoSEQ multiplex PCR; TCRdb holds only in-frame clones, not every one. Here the sample spans some 200,000 clones, around 89% being singletons. The sequenced sample was peripheral blood. The origin of the receptors is a man between 65 and 85 years old with acute or convalescent COVID-19.

This chain joins TRBV28 and TRBJ2-7; D gene ambiguous. Germline CDR1 is MDHEN and CDR2 is SYDVKM. The CDR3 totals 12 residues. Trimming left V 7 bases short and J 3 bases short, with 10 bases between. In DNA, the CDR3 is TGTGCCAGCAAATCAACTATCTACGAGCAGTACTTC. Protein sequence: CASKSTIYEQYF. Full variable domain (rest looked up from reference TRBV28 and TRBJ2-7): DVKVTQSSRYLVKRTGEKVFLECVQDMDHENMFWYRQDPGLGLRLIYFSYDVKMKEKGDIPEGYSVSREKKERFSLILESASTNQTSMYLCASKSTIYEQYFGPGTRLTVT.

This clone has a single count. The chain links TRBV19 to TRBJ1-2, with D possibly being TRBD1 (6 bases). The CDR3 has 14 residues. V dropped 7 bases and J dropped 5 bases, with 17 bases sitting between them. Germline-derived CDR1 and CDR2 are LNHDA and SQIVND (reference sequence). CDR3 in amino acids: CASIGRGFLYGYTF. DNA for the CDR3: TGTGCCAGTATCGGCAGGGGTTTTCTTTATGGCTACACCTTC.

The chain recombines TRBV24-1 with TRBJ2-1, with 11 bases aligning to TRBD1. In germline, CDR1 is KGHDR, CDR2 SFDVKD. The trim removed 2 bases at V and 9 bases at J, leaving 5 bases unmatched. This CDR3 is 15 amino acids long. The CDR3 DNA follows: TGTGCCACCAGTGATTCGCGGACAGGGGGCGTTGAGCAGTTCTTC. This gives the protein CATSDSRTGGVEQFF.

The V gene is TRBV6-5, the J gene TRBJ1-2; 11 bases are shared with TRBD1. Losses at the gene ends were 6 bases for V and 8 bases for J; bases not matched to a gene: 11. The CDR3 sequence is 15 residues long. CDR1 is MNHEY, CDR2 SVGAGI, per germline. The CDR3: CASSQGQGAPDGYTF. The CDR3 DNA reads as TGTGCCAGCAGCCAAGGACAGGGGGCACCTGACGGCTACACCTTC.

The chain employs TRBV27 and TRBJ1-1; D not resolved. The germline gives CDR1 MNHEY, CDR2 SMNVEV (reference sequence). V lost 5 bases, J lost 0 bases, and 7 bases lay in between. This CDR3 is built from 13 residues. CDR3 bases: TGTGCCAGCAGTCCTGAGATGAACACTGAAGCTTTCTTT. This codes for CASSPEMNTEAFF.

The genes are TRBV30 and TRBJ2-1; 7 bases align to TRBD1. From germline, CDR1 is GTSNPN and CDR2 SVGIG (reference sequence). CDR3 length equals 14 residues. Trimming cost V 1 base and J 5 bases; bases outside gene matches: 5. DNA of the CDR3: TGTGCCTGGAGTGCCCGGGACAGTCACAATGAGCAGTTCTTC. This translates into CAWSARDSHNEQFF.

The CDR3 region is CASSLGQGVAGELFF. The CDR3 coding sequence is TGTGCCAGTAGTTTGGGACAGGGAGTCGCCGGGGAGCTGTTTTTT. The genes are TRBV19 and TRBJ2-2; TRBD1 agrees at 9 bases. CDR3 length: 15 residues. V was pared by 5 bases and J by 6 bases, with 7 bases of the junction left unmatched. The germline V gene has CDR1 LNHDA and CDR2 SQIVND (reference sequence).

This clone has a single count. V usage is TRBV5-1 and J usage is TRBJ1-1; perhaps TRBD1 as D (6 bases). The CDR3 consists of 11 residues. V lost 4 bases and J 7 bases, leaving 8 bases between the germline ends. Per the germline V gene, CDR1 is SGHRS and CDR2 is YFSETQ. The CDR3 loop is CASSKQGEAFF. The CDR3 DNA reads TGCGCCAGCAGCAAACAGGGTGAAGCTTTCTTT.

The J gene is TRBJ2-2, the V gene TRBV19; D unresolved. The germline V gene has CDR1 LNHDA and CDR2 SQIVND (reference sequence). This CDR3 has 13 amino acids. V gave up 6 bases and J gave up 0 bases, with 5 bases separating them. Written as DNA, the CDR3 is TGTGCCAGTAGGAGTGCGAACACCGGGGAGCTGTTTTTT. It specifies CASRSANTGELFF.

J is TRBJ1-1 and V is TRBV2, with 8 bases aligning to TRBD1. The length of the CDR3 is 17 residues. J gave up 0 bases and V 2 bases, and 8 bases lay outside the gene matches. Germline CDR1 is SNHLY and CDR2 is FYNNEI. The CDR3 is CASSEPTGVGVNTEAFF. The CDR3 bases are TGTGCCAGCAGTGAACCGACAGGGGTGGGGGTGAACACTGAAGCTTTCTTT.

This clone showed up just once. The chain is built from TRBV30 and TRBJ2-1; D gene unclear. The ends were cut back, 5 bases at V and 7 bases at J, with 6 bases in the middle. Germline assignment: CDR1 GTSNPN and CDR2 SVGIG (reference sequence). CDR3 length: 10 amino acids. The CDR3: CAWPFNEQFF. DNA for the CDR3: TGTGCCTGGCCCTTTAATGAGCAGTTCTTC. The entire variable domain, with the rest obtained from reference TRBV30 and TRBJ2-1, is as follows: SQTIHQWPATLVQPVGSPLSLECTVEGTSNPNLYWYRQAAGRGLQLLFYSVGIGQISSEVPQNLSASRPQDRQFILSSKKLLLSDSGFYLCAWPFNEQFFGPGTRLTVL.

The chain uses TRBV5-5 and TRBJ1-3; D unclear. Germline loops: CDR1 SGHKS, CDR2 YYEKEE (reference sequence). Between the trimmed V and J ends, which lost 0 bases and 0 bases, there was a span of 13 bases. The length of the CDR3 is 17 residues. CDR3: CASSLAQRYHSGNTIYF. CDR3 nucleotides: TGTGCCAGCAGCTTGGCTCAGAGGTACCACTCTGGAAACACCATATATTTT.

The CDR3 reads CASRRTGSLNEKLFF. The CDR3, as DNA: TGTGCCAGCAGAAGGACAGGGTCTCTAAATGAAAAACTGTTTTTT. The chain is built from TRBV2 and TRBJ1-4; TRBD1 aligns across 8 bases. The V gene's germline CDR1 is SNHLY and CDR2 FYNNEI. The trim removed 6 bases at V and 5 bases at J, leaving 8 bases unmatched. CDR3 length equals 15 residues. Looking up the rest from reference TRBV2 and TRBJ1-4 gives the full variable domain: EPEVTQTPSHQVTQMGQEVILRCVPISNHLYFYWYRQILGQKVEFLVSFYNNEISEKSEIFDDQFSVERPDGSNFTLKIRSTKLEDSAMYFCASRRTGSLNEKLFFGSGTQLSVL.

The V call is TRBV4-2, the J call TRBJ2-3; the D gene is possibly TRBD2 (6 bases). The CDR3 loop spans 16 amino acids. Germline V lookup: CDR1 LGHNA, CDR2 YNFKEQ. V lost 0 bases and J 2 bases, leaving 12 bases between the germline ends. The CDR3 sequence: CASSQETGAITDTQYF. CDR3 sequence (DNA): TGTGCCAGCAGCCAAGAAACGGGAGCGATCACAGATACGCAGTATTTT.

The genes are TRBV7-9 and TRBJ2-2; the D is unclear. This CDR3 has 12 residues. Trimming took 6 bases from V and 5 from J, leaving 7 bases between them. CDR1 is SEHNR and CDR2 is FQNEAQ in the germline V gene (reference sequence). As DNA, the CDR3 is TGTGCCAGCAGATTCAAAACCGGGGAGCTGTTTTTT. It specifies CASRFKTGELFF.

The chain carries TRBV2 and TRBJ2-1, with D unclear. Looked up from germline, CDR1 is SNHLY and CDR2 is FYNNEI. The CDR3 consists of 15 residues. V lost 2 bases and J lost 1, with 9 bases in between. CDR3 residues: CASSEPLLSYNEQFF. CDR3 nucleotides: TGTGCCAGCAGTGAACCACTACTGTCCTACAATGAGCAGTTCTTC.

The chain has TRBV28 and TRBJ2-2, with 8 bases that match TRBD1. The junction had 7 bases not matched to a gene; V was cut back by 5 bases and J by 5 bases. Looked up from germline, CDR1 is MDHEN and CDR2 is SYDVKM. This CDR3 spans 15 amino acids. In DNA, the CDR3 is TGTGCCAGCAGTCCGGGGGACAGGAATACCGGGGAGCTGTTTTTT. It codes for CASSPGDRNTGELFF.

The chain employs TRBV6-5 and TRBJ2-2; 10 nucleotides match TRBD2. V shed 2 bases and J 7 bases; nucleotides not matched to a gene: 7. The length of the CDR3 is 16 residues. The germline V gene has CDR1 MNHEY and CDR2 SVGAGI. In nucleotides, the CDR3 is TGTGCCAGCAGTTACCAGCTAGCGGGAGCAAACGGGGAGCTGTTTTTT. It encodes CASSYQLAGANGELFF.

This clone was found a few times. The chain couples TRBV12-3 or TRBV12-4 to TRBJ1-5; the D gene is possibly TRBD1 (6 bases). The length of the CDR3 is 13 residues. Trimming removed 6 bases from V and 6 bases from J, with 12 bases in between. The chain's CDR3 is CASRQGRGQPQHF. CDR3 DNA sequence: TGTGCCAGCAGACAGGGTCGGGGTCAGCCCCAGCATTTT.

The V and J genes are TRBV4-1 and TRBJ1-2; tentatively, D is TRBD1 (5 bases). The germline CDR1 and CDR2 sequences are MGHRA and YSYEKL. The CDR3 covers 16 residues. V was cut by 1 base and J by 2 bases, with 14 bases left in between. The chain's CDR3 is CASSQVPGQTNYGYTF. CDR3 DNA: TGCGCCAGCAGCCAAGTCCCCGGACAAACGAACTATGGCTACACCTTC.

The chain is built from TRBV7-2 and TRBJ2-3; D ambiguous. This CDR3 has 14 residues. Germline CDR1 reads SGHTA; CDR2 reads FQGNSA. V was trimmed by 0 bases and J by 2 bases, leaving 6 bases between them. The chain's CDR3 is CASSLAGSTDTQYF. In DNA, the CDR3 is TGTGCCAGCAGCTTAGCGGGCTCCACAGATACGCAGTATTTT. Combining the CDR3 with reference TRBV7-2 and TRBJ2-3 gives the whole variable domain GAGVSQSPSNKVTEKGKDVELRCDPISGHTALYWYRQSLGQGLEFLIYFQGNSAPDKSGLPSDRFSAERTGGSVSTLTIQRTQQEDSAVYLCASSLAGSTDTQYFGPGTRLTVL.

The chain links TRBV3-1 (or the pseudogene TRBV3-2) to TRBJ2-5, with D perhaps matching TRBD2 (6 bases). The ends were cut back, 5 bases at V and 0 bases at J, with 13 bases in the middle. This CDR3 comprises 15 residues. Germline CDR1 is LGHDT and CDR2 is YNNKEL (reference sequence). CDR3 loop: CASSSRRDYQETQYF. DNA of the CDR3: TGTGCCAGCAGCTCCAGACGGGACTACCAAGAGACCCAGTACTTC.

The chain has TRBV28 and TRBJ2-7; 7 bases are a match to TRBD2. The CDR3 length is 15 residues. The germline gives CDR1 MDHEN, CDR2 SYDVKM. With 4 bases clipped from V and 4 bases from J, the junction kept 10 bases outside the gene matches. The CDR3 sequence is CASSYRGGTTYEQYF. The CDR3 region has the DNA TGTGCCAGCAGTTATAGGGGCGGGACTACTTACGAGCAGTACTTC.

V is TRBV10-2 and J is TRBJ1-1; D ambiguous. V was pared by 3 bases and J by 11 bases, with 10 bases between. CDR3 length equals 11 residues. CDR1 and CDR2 (germline): WSHSY, SAAADI. The CDR3 reads CASSEVDRAFF. CDR3 coding DNA: TGCGCCAGCAGTGAAGTAGATCGGGCTTTCTTT.

The V call is TRBV6-2 or TRBV6-3, the J call TRBJ1-1; possibly TRBD1 for D (6 bases). Trimming removed 6 bases at V and 1 base at J, with 12 bases between. Germline V gene data show CDR1 as MNHEY and CDR2 as SVGEGT. This CDR3 contains 14 residues. CDR3 DNA sequence: TGTGCCAGCAGCCCGCAGGGGACGAACACTGAAGCTTTCTTT. Translating gives CASSPQGTNTEAFF.

V gene TRBV5-1 combines with J gene TRBJ2-2; TRBD1 matches at 9 bases. The CDR3 contains 14 residues. V shed 4 bases and J 7 bases; nucleotides not matched to a gene: 5. Germline V gene data show CDR1 as SGHRS and CDR2 as YFSETQ. CDR3 region: CASSQQGAGGELFF. The CDR3 nucleotides read TGCGCCAGCAGCCAACAGGGGGCGGGCGGGGAGCTGTTTTTT.

The rearrangement uses TRBV4-3 and TRBJ2-2, with 7 bases fitting TRBD2. With V trimmed by 0 bases and J by 4 bases, 8 bases remained unmatched. The CDR3 contains 17 residues. The germline gives CDR1 LGHNA, CDR2 YSLEER. CDR3 in DNA: TGCGCCAGCAGCCAAGATCTGGCGGGAGTGGTCACCGGGGAGCTGTTTTTT. It specifies CASSQDLAGVVTGELFF.

Comments on this clone: Different DNA sequences within this sample yield the same CDR3. This rearrangement joins TRBV15 to TRBJ1-1; possible D gene TRBD1, 6 bases. V was cut by 3 bases and J by 5 bases, with 13 bases left in between. CDR3 length equals 14 residues. Per germline, CDR1 LNHNV and CDR2 YYDKDF (reference sequence). The CDR3 DNA follows: TGTGCCACCAGCAGCAGGGGTAGAGGGACTGAAGCTTTCTTT. It encodes CATSSRGRGTEAFF.

V usage is TRBV7-9 and J usage is TRBJ2-7, with D unclear. CDR3 length: 13 amino acids. Germline V CDR1 and CDR2: SEHNR, FQNEAQ (reference sequence). The germline V and J ends were trimmed by 4 bases and 0 bases, with 7 bases remaining between them. CDR3 region: CASSSRLSYEQYF. The CDR3 DNA is TGTGCCAGCAGCTCCCGACTCTCCTACGAGCAGTACTTC.

This clone was detected only a few times. V usage is TRBV6-5 and J usage is TRBJ1-2; possible D gene TRBD1, 5 bases. Germline V gene sequence: CDR1 MNHEY, CDR2 SVGAGI. Trimming cost V 7 bases and J 7 bases, with 13 bases left between them. The CDR3 spans 12 residues. The CDR3 spells CASKSQGGGYTF. The CDR3 nucleotides read TGTGCCAGCAAGTCTCAGGGTGGTGGCTACACCTTC.

The chain recombines TRBV12-3 or TRBV12-4 with TRBJ2-1; D ambiguous. This CDR3 has 12 amino acids. Trimming cost V 6 bases and J 8 bases, with 11 bases left between them. CDR3 bases: TGTGCCAGCAGAACGAACCAGTATGAGCAGTTCTTC. This encodes CASRTNQYEQFF.